The 21 T cell receptor beta chains listed next were all sequenced from one sample in a study of spatial heterogeneity in lung cancer (dated by TCRdb to 2018 to 2020). The library was generated by 5' RACE. The sequencing machine was a NextSeq 500. The public reads were run again by TCRdb, first through fastp at Q25 and then through MiXCR, and only productive beta chains were kept. Entries are consolidated by CDR3 protein sequence, retaining the most common genes and DNA. This sample is represented by some 21,000 distinct CDR3 sequences; roughly 4.2% of them were singletons. Clones ranked in the top ten supply over 7% of the sample. The time point label of this sample denotes: sample taken at primary tumor resection. This sample comprised PBMCs, obtained at surgery. Every receptor here comes from a male donor with early-stage non-small cell lung cancer.

This clonotype was detected ten times or more. V and J are TRBV6-6 and TRBJ2-7; tentative D call: TRBD2 (5 bases). The CDR3 is 14 amino acids. The germline V and J ends were trimmed by 5 bases and 7 bases, with 18 bases remaining between them. Germline V lookup: CDR1 MNHNY, CDR2 SVGAGI (reference sequence). CDR3 sequence reads: CASSTSPSGTEQYF. CDR3 nucleotides: TGTGCCAGCAGTACCTCGCCCAGCGGCACTGAGCAGTACTTC.

For the CDR3, the DNA is TGTGCCAGCAGCCCGACAGGCGTTTCCTACGAGCAGTACTTC. Translated, it gives CASSPTGVSYEQYF. This chain joins TRBV7-8 and TRBJ2-7; tentative D call: TRBD1 (6 bases). Per the germline V gene, CDR1 is SGHVS and CDR2 is FQNEAQ. Between the trimmed V and J ends, which lost 5 bases and 1 base, there was a span of 12 bases. The CDR3 sequence is 14 residues long.

The V call is TRBV19, the J call TRBJ1-1; 9 nucleotides agree with TRBD1. Germline-derived CDR1 and CDR2 are LNHDA and SQIVND (reference sequence). This CDR3 comprises 18 residues. J was trimmed by 0 bases and V by 5 bases; bases with no gene match: 13. The chain's CDR3 is CASSSLPGQGLMNTEAFF. The CDR3 bases are TGTGCCAGTAGTTCACTTCCGGGACAGGGATTAATGAACACTGAAGCTTTCTTT. The entire variable domain, with the rest obtained from reference TRBV19 and TRBJ1-1, is as follows: DGGITQSPKYLFRKEGQNVTLSCEQNLNHDAMYWYRQDPGQGLRLIYYSQIVNDFQKGDIAEGYSVSREKKESFPLTVTSAQKNPTAFYLCASSSLPGQGLMNTEAFFGQGTRLTVV.

By proportion, this clonotype is medium-sized. V gene TRBV28 combines with J gene TRBJ2-3; 7 nucleotides agree with TRBD2. J lost 3 bases, V lost 6 bases, and 6 bases had no gene match. The CDR3 runs to 14 residues. Germline V gives CDR1 MDHEN, CDR2 SYDVKM. The CDR3 sequence is CASSSGGGTDTQYF. CDR3 DNA sequence: TGTGCCAGCAGCAGTGGCGGGGGAACAGATACGCAGTATTTT.

This clonotype was observed at least ten times. The chain joins TRBV20-1 to TRBJ2-1; D is uncertain. Trimming left V 3 bases short and J 5 bases short, with 8 bases between. The CDR3 is 12 amino acids. Germline values: CDR1 DFQATT, CDR2 SNEGSKA (reference sequence). The chain's CDR3 is CSASLADNEQFF. CDR3 in DNA: TGCAGTGCTAGTTTAGCCGACAATGAGCAGTTCTTC.

This clonotype was found a few times. The gene calls are TRBV5-4 and TRBJ2-7; possible D gene TRBD1, 6 bases. The CDR3 runs to 14 residues. Per the germline V gene, CDR1 is SGHNT and CDR2 is YYREEE (reference sequence). Trimming left V 4 bases short and J 7 bases short, with 18 bases between. CDR3 region: CASSRNRAGEEQYF. The CDR3 bases are TGTGCCAGCAGCCGAAACAGGGCTGGGGAGGAGCAGTACTTC. The full variable domain, with the rest looked up from reference TRBV5-4 and TRBJ2-7, is ETGVTQSPTHLIKTRGQQVTLRCSSQSGHNTVSWYQQALGQGPQFIFQYYREEENGRGNFPPRFSGLQFPNYSSELNVNALELDDSALYLCASSRNRAGEEQYFGPGTRLTVT.

This clonotype was detected many times. This rearrangement joins TRBV9 to TRBJ2-1; 9 bases match TRBD2. Germline V gene data show CDR1 as SGDLS and CDR2 as YYNGEE. CDR3 length: 15 amino acids. With 2 bases clipped from V and 6 bases from J, the junction kept 6 bases outside the gene matches. The CDR3 spells CASSVLAGTRNEQFF. In DNA, the CDR3 is TGTGCCAGCAGCGTCCTAGCGGGGACCCGCAATGAGCAGTTCTTC.

This clonotype has at least ten counts. The chain links TRBV20-1 to TRBJ2-1; D gene uncertain. The germline CDR1 and CDR2 sequences are DFQATT and SNEGSKA (reference sequence). The CDR3 runs 17 residues. Trimming took 3 bases from V and 0 from J, leaving 18 bases between them. In DNA, the CDR3 is TGCAGTGCTAGGGCCTCCCGGCAGAGAGGCTCCTACAATGAGCAGTTCTTC. As protein: CSARASRQRGSYNEQFF.

This clonotype was picked up many times. The V gene is TRBV3-1, the J gene TRBJ1-1; the D gene is possibly TRBD1 (5 bases). In germline, CDR1 is LGHDT, CDR2 YNNKEL (reference sequence). The CDR3 sequence is 16 residues long. Trimming removed 4 bases from V and 3 bases from J, with 18 bases in between. This chain's CDR3 is CASSPNPDTGDTEAFF. In DNA, the CDR3 is TGTGCCAGCAGCCCCAATCCGGACACGGGGGACACTGAAGCTTTCTTT.

In the case of this clonotype: Given a much more abundant clone one base away, this may be a read error. The chain employs TRBV11-2 and TRBJ2-7, with D possibly called TRBD1 or TRBD2 (5 bases each). CDR3 length equals 15 residues. Per the germline V gene, CDR1 is SGHAT and CDR2 is FQNNGV. For the CDR3, the DNA is TGTGTCAGCAGCCGGGGCGACAAGAGGGATTACGAGCAGTACTTC. Protein product: CVSSRGDKRDYEQYF.

Sample share makes this clonotype medium-sized (0.01 to 0.1%). V and J are TRBV6-2 or TRBV6-3 and TRBJ1-5; D perhaps matches TRBD1 (6 bases). Trimming took 2 bases from V and 7 from J, leaving 15 bases between them. Germline V gene data show CDR1 as MNHEY and CDR2 as SVGEGT. The CDR3 extends over 15 amino acids. The CDR3 sequence is CASSYTTGFGQPQHF. The CDR3 DNA follows: TGTGCCAGCAGTTACACTACAGGGTTTGGACAGCCCCAGCATTTT.

Ten or more counts support this clonotype. The chain joins TRBV20-1 to TRBJ2-3, with D perhaps matching TRBD2 (5 bases). Per germline, CDR1 DFQATT and CDR2 SNEGSKA (reference sequence). CDR3 length: 13 amino acids. The ends were cut back, 1 base at V and 4 bases at J, with 9 bases in the middle. Here the CDR3 DNA reads TGCAGTGCTAGAGTTGGAGGTGCAGATACGCAGTATTTT. Protein: CSARVGGADTQYF.

The chain couples TRBV5-1 to TRBJ2-4; D may be TRBD1 (5 bases). Germline V CDR1 and CDR2: SGHRS, YFSETQ. The CDR3 sequence is 15 residues long. V dropped 0 bases and J dropped 5 bases, with 12 bases sitting between them. CDR3 nucleotide sequence: TGCGCCAGCAGCTTGGTGGCAGGGCGAGAAAACATTCAGTACTTC. As protein: CASSLVAGRENIQYF.

Ten or more counts support this clonotype. The gene calls are TRBV5-1 and TRBJ2-1; TRBD2 agrees at 10 bases. The CDR3 is made up of 15 amino acids. CDR1 is SGHRS and CDR2 is YFSETQ in the germline V gene. Trimming cost V 5 bases and J 3 bases; bases outside gene matches: 5. The CDR3 nucleotides read TGCGCCAGCAGGCAACTAGCGGGACACTACAATGAGCAGTTCTTC. This codes for CASRQLAGHYNEQFF.

This clonotype was detected ten times or more. The chain combines TRBV19 with TRBJ1-1; D unclear. Trimming removed 9 bases at V and 5 bases at J, with 13 bases between. The CDR3 runs 12 residues. Germline V CDR1 and CDR2: LNHDA, SQIVND (reference sequence). Here the CDR3 reads CASGPEGTEAFF. The CDR3 nucleotides are TGTGCCAGCGGGCCCGAGGGTACTGAAGCTTTCTTT.

This clonotype was detected many times. This sequence joins TRBV4-2 and TRBJ2-7; D gene unclear. V shed 0 bases and J shed 6 bases, with 9 bases lying between them. The germline CDR1 and CDR2 sequences are LGHNA and YNFKEQ. The length of the CDR3 is 13 residues. The DNA for the CDR3 is TGTGCCAGCAGCCAAGACCAAGGCCCCGAGCAGTACTTC. This translates into CASSQDQGPEQYF.

This clonotype occurred many times. The V and J genes are TRBV7-2 and TRBJ2-5; D ambiguous. The CDR3 sequence is 15 residues long. From germline, CDR1 is SGHTA and CDR2 FQGNSA. Trimming shortened V by 7 bases and J by 2 bases, and 17 bases separated the two germline ends. The CDR3 region has the DNA TGTGCCAGCACTATACTAAGGCGAAGTCAAGAGACCCAGTACTTC. Its protein is CASTILRRSQETQYF.

The table lists this clonotype with many counts. J is TRBJ2-3 and V is TRBV6-1; the D is unclear. Germline V lookup: CDR1 MNHNS, CDR2 SASEGT. Trimming took off 2 bases at V and 2 bases at J, with 5 bases between the two ends. The length of the CDR3 is 13 residues. CDR3 DNA: TGTGCCAGCAGTGAACGCCTCACAGATACGCAGTATTTT. Translating it yields CASSERLTDTQYF.

This clonotype was counted at least ten times. This rearrangement joins TRBV5-1 to TRBJ1-2; D gene ambiguous. Trimming left V 6 bases short and J 6 bases short, with 18 bases between. The CDR3 is 14 amino acids. CDR1 is SGHRS and CDR2 is YFSETQ in the germline V gene. The CDR3 loop reads CASTPGRVADGYTF. The CDR3 DNA reads as TGCGCCAGCACCCCAGGACGAGTTGCGGATGGCTACACCTTC.

This clonotype was seen many times. The chain recombines TRBV7-9 with TRBJ1-5; TRBD1 might be the D (5 bases). The CDR3 covers 16 residues. V gave up 1 base and J gave up 1 base, with 11 bases separating them. Germline CDR1 reads SEHNR; CDR2 reads FQNEAQ (reference sequence). In nucleotides, the CDR3 is TGTGCCAGCAGCTTAGAGATGGGACGGAGCAATCAGCCCCAGCATTTT. Translated, it gives CASSLEMGRSNQPQHF.

This clonotype was picked up many times. V gene TRBV23-1 combines with J gene TRBJ2-7; a weak D match, TRBD2 (5 bases). TRBV23-1 is an ORF, with its function uncertain. Trimming stripped 2 bases from V and 0 bases from J, with 17 bases between. This CDR3 is 17 amino acids long. The CDR3 sequence: CASSQAVGSPASYEQYF. CDR3 nucleotides: TGCGCCAGCAGTCAAGCGGTTGGGAGCCCGGCCTCCTACGAGCAGTACTTC.